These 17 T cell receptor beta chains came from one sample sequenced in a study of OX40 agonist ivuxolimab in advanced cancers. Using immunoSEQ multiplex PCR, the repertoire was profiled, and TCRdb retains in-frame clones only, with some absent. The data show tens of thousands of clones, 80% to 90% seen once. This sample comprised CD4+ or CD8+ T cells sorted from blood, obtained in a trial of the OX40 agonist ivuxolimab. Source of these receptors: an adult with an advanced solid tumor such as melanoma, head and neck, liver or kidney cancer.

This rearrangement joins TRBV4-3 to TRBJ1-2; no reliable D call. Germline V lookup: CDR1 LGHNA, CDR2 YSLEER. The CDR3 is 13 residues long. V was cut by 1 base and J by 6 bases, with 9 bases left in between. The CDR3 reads CASSQGLLNGYTF. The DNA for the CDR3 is TGCGCCAGCAGCCAAGGACTTTTGAATGGCTACACCTTC.

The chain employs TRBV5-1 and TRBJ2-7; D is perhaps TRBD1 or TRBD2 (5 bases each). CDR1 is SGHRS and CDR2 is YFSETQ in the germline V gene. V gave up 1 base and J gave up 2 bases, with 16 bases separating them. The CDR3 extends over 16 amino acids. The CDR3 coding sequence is TGCGCCAGCAGCTTGAAGAGCGTTGGGGGAGCCTACGAGCAGTACTTC. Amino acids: CASSLKSVGGAYEQYF. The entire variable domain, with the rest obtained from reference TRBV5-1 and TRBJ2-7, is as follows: KAGVTQTPRYLIKTRGQQVTLSCSPISGHRSVSWYQQTPGQGLQFLFEYFSETQRNKGNFPGRFSGRQFSNSRSEMNVSTLELGDSALYLCASSLKSVGGAYEQYFGPGTRLTVT.

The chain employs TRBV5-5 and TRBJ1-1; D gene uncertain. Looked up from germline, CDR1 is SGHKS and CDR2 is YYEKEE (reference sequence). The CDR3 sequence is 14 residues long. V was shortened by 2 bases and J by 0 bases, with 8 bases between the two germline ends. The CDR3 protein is CASSFETVNTEAFF. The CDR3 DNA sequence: TGTGCCAGCAGCTTCGAGACGGTGAACACTGAAGCTTTCTTT.

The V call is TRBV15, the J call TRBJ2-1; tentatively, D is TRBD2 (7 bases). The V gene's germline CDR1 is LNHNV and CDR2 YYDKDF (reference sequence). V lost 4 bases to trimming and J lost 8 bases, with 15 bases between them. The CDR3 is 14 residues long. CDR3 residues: CATSKGGQIDEQFF. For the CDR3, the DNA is TGTGCCACCAGCAAGGGGGGGCAGATAGATGAGCAGTTCTTC.

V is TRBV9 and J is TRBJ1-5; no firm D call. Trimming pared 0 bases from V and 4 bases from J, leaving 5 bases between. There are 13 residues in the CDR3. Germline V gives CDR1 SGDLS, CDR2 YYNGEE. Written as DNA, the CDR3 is TGTGCCAGCAGCGTAGATGGAAATCAGCCCCAGCATTTT. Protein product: CASSVDGNQPQHF.

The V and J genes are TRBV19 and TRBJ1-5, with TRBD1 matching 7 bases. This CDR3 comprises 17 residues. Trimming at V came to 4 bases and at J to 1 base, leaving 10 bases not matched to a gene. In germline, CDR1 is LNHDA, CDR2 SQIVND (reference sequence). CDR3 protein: CASSSRRQGGSNQPQHF. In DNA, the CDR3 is TGTGCCAGTAGTAGCAGGAGACAGGGTGGGAGCAATCAGCCCCAGCATTTT.

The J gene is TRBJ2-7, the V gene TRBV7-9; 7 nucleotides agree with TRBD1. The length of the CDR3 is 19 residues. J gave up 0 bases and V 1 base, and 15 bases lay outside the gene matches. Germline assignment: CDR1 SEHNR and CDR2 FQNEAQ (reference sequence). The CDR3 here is CASSLDALGNRGSSYEQYF. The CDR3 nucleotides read TGTGCCAGCAGCTTAGATGCCCTTGGTAACAGGGGTAGCTCCTACGAGCAGTACTTC.

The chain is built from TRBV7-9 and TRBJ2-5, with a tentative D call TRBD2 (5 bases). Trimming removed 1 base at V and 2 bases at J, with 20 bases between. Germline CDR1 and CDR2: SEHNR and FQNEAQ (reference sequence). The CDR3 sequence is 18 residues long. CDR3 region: CASSLVSALNPSQETQYF. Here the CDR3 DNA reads TGTGCCAGCAGCTTAGTTAGCGCCCTGAATCCTTCGCAAGAGACCCAGTACTTC.

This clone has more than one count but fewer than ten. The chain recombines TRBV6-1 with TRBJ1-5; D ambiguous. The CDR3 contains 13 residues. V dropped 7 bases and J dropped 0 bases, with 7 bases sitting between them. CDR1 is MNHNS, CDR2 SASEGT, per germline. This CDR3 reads CASIYGSNQPQHF. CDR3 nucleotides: TGTGCCAGCATATACGGTAGCAATCAGCCCCAGCATTTT.

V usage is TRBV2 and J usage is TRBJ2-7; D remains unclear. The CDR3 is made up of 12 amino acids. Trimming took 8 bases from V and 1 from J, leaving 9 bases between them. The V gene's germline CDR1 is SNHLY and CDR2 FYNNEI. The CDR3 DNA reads TGTGCCAGCTCTCGAAGGTCCTACGAGCAGTACTTC. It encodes CASSRRSYEQYF.

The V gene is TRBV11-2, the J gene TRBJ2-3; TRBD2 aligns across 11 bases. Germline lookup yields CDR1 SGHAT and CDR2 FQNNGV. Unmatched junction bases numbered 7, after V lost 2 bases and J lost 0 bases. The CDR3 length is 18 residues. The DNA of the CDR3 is TGTGCCAGCAGCTTAACTAGCGGGGGCCTTACTAGCACAGATACGCAGTATTTT. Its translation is CASSLTSGGLTSTDTQYF.

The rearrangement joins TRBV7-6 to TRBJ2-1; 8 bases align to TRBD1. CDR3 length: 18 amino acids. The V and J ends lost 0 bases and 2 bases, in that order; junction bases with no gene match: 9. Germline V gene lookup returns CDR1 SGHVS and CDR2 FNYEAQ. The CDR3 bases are TGTGCCAGCAGCTTAGCCGAGACAGGGGCGTTCCCCTACAATGAGCAGTTCTTC. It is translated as CASSLAETGAFPYNEQFF.

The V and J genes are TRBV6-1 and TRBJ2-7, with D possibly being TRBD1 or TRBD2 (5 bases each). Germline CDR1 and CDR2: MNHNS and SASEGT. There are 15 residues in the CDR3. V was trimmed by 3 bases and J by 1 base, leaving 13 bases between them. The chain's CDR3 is CASSDPWDGSYEQYF. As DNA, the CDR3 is TGTGCCAGCAGTGACCCCTGGGACGGATCCTACGAGCAGTACTTC.

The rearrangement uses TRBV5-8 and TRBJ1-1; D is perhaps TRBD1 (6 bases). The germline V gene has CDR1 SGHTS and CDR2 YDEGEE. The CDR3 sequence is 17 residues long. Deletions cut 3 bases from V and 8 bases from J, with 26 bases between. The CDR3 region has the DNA TGTGCCAGCAGCTCCAACAGGGTTTTACGGTCCGGTCGAGAAGCTTTCTTT. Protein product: CASSSNRVLRSGREAFF.

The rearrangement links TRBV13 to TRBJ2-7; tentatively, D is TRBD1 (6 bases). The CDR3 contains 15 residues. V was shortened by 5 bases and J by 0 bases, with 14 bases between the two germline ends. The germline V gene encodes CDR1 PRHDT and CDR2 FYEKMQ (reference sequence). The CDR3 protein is CASSVGHQISYEQYF. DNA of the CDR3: TGTGCCAGCAGCGTGGGACACCAAATCTCCTACGAGCAGTACTTC.

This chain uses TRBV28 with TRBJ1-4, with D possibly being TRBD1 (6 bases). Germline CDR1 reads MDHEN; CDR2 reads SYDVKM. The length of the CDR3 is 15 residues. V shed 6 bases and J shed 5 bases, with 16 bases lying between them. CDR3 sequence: CASSPLDSTNEKLFF. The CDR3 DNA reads TGTGCCAGCAGCCCATTGGACAGCACCAATGAAAAACTGTTTTTT. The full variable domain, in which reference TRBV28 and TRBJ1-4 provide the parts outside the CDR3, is DVKVTQSSRYLVKRTGEKVFLECVQDMDHENMFWYRQDPGLGLRLIYFSYDVKMKEKGDIPEGYSVSREKKERFSLILESASTNQTSMYLCASSPLDSTNEKLFFGSGTQLSVL.

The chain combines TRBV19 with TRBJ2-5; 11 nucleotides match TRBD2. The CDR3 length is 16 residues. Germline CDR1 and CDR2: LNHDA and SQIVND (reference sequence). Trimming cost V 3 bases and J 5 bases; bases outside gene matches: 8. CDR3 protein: CASSILAGGPAETQYF. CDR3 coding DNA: TGTGCCAGTAGTATCTTAGCGGGGGGGCCTGCGGAGACCCAGTACTTC.